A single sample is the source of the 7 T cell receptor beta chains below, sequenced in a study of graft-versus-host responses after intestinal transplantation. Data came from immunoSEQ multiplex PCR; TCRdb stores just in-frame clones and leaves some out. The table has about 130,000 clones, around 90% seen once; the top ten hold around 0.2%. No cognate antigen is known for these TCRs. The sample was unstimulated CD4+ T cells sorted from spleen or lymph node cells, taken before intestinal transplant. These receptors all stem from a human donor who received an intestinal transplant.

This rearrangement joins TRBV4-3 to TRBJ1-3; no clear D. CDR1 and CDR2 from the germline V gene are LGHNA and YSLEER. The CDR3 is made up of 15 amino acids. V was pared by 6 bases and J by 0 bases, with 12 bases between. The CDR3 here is CASSRAGNSGNTIYF. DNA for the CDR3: TGCGCCAGCAGTAGGGCAGGCAACTCTGGAAACACCATATATTTT.

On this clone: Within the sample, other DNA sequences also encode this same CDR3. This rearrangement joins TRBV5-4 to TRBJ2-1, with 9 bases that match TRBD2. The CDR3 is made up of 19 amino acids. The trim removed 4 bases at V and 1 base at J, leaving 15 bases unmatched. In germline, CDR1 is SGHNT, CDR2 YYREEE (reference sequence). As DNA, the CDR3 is TGTGCCAGCAGCGGGGACATCGCGGGGGCGGGGGGGTCCTACAATGAGCAGTTCTTC. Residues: CASSGDIAGAGGSYNEQFF.

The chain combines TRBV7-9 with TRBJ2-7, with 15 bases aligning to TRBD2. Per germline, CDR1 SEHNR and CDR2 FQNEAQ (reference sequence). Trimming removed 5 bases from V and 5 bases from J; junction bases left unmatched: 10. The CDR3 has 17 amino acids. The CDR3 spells CASSPPGLAGGGNEQYF. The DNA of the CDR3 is TGTGCCAGCAGCCCGCCGGGACTAGCGGGAGGAGGTAACGAGCAGTACTTC. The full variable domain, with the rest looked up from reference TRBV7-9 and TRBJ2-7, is DTGVSQNPRHKITKRGQNVTFRCDPISEHNRLYWYRQTLGQGPEFLTYFQNEAQLEKSRLLSDRFSAERPKGSFSTLEIQRTEQGDSAMYLCASSPPGLAGGGNEQYFGPGTRLTVT.

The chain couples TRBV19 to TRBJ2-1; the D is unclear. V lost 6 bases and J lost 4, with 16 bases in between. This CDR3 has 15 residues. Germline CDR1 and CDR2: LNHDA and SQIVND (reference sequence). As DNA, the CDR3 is TGTGCCAGTAGCAAGCCGCCGGCCGATTACAATGAGCAGTTCTTC. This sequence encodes CASSKPPADYNEQFF.

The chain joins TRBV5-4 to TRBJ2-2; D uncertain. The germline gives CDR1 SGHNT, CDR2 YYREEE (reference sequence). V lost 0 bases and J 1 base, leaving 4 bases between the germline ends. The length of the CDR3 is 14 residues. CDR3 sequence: CASSLDRNTGELFF. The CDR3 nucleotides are TGTGCCAGCAGCTTGGACAGGAACACCGGGGAGCTGTTTTTT.

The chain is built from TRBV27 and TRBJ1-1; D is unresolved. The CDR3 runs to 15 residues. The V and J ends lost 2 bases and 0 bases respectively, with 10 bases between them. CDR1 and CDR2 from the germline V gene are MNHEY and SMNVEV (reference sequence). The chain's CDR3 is CASSLVGQMNTEAFF. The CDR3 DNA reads TGTGCCAGCAGTTTAGTTGGGCAGATGAACACTGAAGCTTTCTTT.

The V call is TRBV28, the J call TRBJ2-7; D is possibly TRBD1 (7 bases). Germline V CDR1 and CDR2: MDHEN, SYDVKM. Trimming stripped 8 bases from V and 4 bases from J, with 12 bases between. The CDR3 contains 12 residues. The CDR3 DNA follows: TGTGCCAGCGGGGGGACAGCTTACGAGCAGTACTTC. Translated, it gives CASGGTAYEQYF.